This TCR beta chain was identified in a study of cytomegalovirus exposure and HLA in healthy donors. Donors had nominal health at sampling but likely had unrecorded immune exposures. The V end was cut by 10 bases, the J end by 3 bases, with 19 bases between. The CDR3 covers 15 residues. Germline assignment: CDR1 MNHEY and CDR2 SVGAGI. Amplification used 60 Vbeta primers and 13 Jbeta primers. Using immunoSEQ multiplex PCR, the repertoire was profiled, and TCRdb retains in-frame clones only, with some absent. Of around 150,000 clones in the sample, around 79% were seen once. The material sequenced was PBMCs. The source of this sequence is a human donor in good health. The chain is built from TRBV6-5 and TRBJ2-1, with a tentative D call TRBD2 (5 bases). The CDR3 protein is CATNSNGVVYNEQFF. CDR3 DNA sequence: TGTGCCACCAACTCTAACGGGGTAGTCTACAATGAGCAGTTCTTC.